This entry describes one T cell receptor (beta chain). This clone was seen a single time. The specificity of this receptor is unknown. Base-call qualities are not available, and no considerably larger clone is one nucleotide away. Other DNA sequences in the same sample also yield this CDR3. Library preparation was by the immunoSEQ multiplex PCR assay. TCR beta CDR3 sequencing was performed on DNA from the cultured, isolated CD4+ T cells. The original methods were these. Non-productive TCR sequences were removed and reads were trimmed to the CDR3 region, keeping CDR3s of at least 7 amino acids. The MANAFEST web app was used to identify antigen-specific clonotypes by comparing expansion in peptide wells with expansion in reference cultures. To count as positive, a clone had to show expansion at FDR<0.05 compared with the reference and with all other wells, an odds ratio above 5, and a frequency above 0.1% in two replicate wells. A clonotype was called cross-reactive if it was significantly expanded both in SARS-CoV-2 spike wells and in at least one common cold coronavirus spike condition. CDR3 similarity was assessed by Levenshtein distance using the stringdist R package, and unrooted trees were constructed with ape in R 3.6.1. This is the immuneACCESS table as TCRdb keeps it, with only in-frame sequences that have V and J called. A part of the clones is gone; compared with another copy, unresolved V genes explain less than half, and the rest is unexplained. The V and J calls and clone size come from that table; D and trimming were worked out from the DNA. The sample data list tens of thousands of clones, and roughly 74% of these were observed just once. Approximately 1.5% of the sample is held by the ten biggest clonotypes.

This specimen belongs to a study of vaccination effects on CD4 cells after COVID-19 (dated 2022 in TCRdb). Concerning the study at large: Each participant got two doses of an mRNA SARS-CoV-2 vaccine, either BNT162b2 or mRNA-1273. Cultures from other donors in the study were sequenced using the Oncomine TCR Beta short-read assay on an Illumina iSeq 100. The study compared SARS-CoV-2 spike-specific CD4+ TCR repertoires before and after mRNA vaccination in COVID-19 convalescent patients and infection-naive vaccine recipients. A total of 9 to 11 COVID-19 convalescent patients and several SARS-CoV-2-naive healthy vaccine recipients were included in the full study. The paper's findings and limits, for the study overall: Among healthy vaccine recipients, nearly all vaccine-induced clones were SARS-CoV-2 mono-reactive, and just 1 of 255 was cross-reactive with common cold coronaviruses. At late post-vaccination timepoints, both infection-induced and vaccine-induced clones showed marked clonal contraction, consistent with waning T cell responses. The study was limited by a small number of convalescent patients, and early post-infection timepoints were lacking.

There are 13 amino acids in the CDR3, from cysteine to phenylalanine inclusive. Only the CDR3 portion is preserved as DNA: 39 bases, with reading frame beginning at the first base. Deletion took 5 bases off V and 5 bases off J, with a span of 11 bases between the germline ends. CDR1 and CDR2, per the germline V gene, are SGHTA and FQGTGA. The ViraFEST assay stimulated PBMC with viral peptide pools and then used TCR sequencing to identify antigen-specific CD4+ T cell clonotypes by expansion. After about 10 days of culture, CD4+ T cells were isolated with the EasySep CD4+ T cell isolation kit. None of the healthy vaccine recipients had a prior SARS-CoV-2 infection, which was confirmed by nucleocapsid antibody tests that came back negative both before and after vaccination. Over 1.5 million PBMC per well were cultured with about 10 ug/ml peptides in IMDM containing 5% human AB serum, about 9.7 IU/ml IL-2 and gentamicin. On days 3 and 7, half of the culture medium was replaced with fresh IL-2-containing medium. Unless otherwise noted, each peptide stimulation condition was cultured in triplicate wells. PBMC were separated from whole blood using Ficoll-Paque Plus gradient centrifugation and were then either cryopreserved at -140C or used fresh. The overlapping peptide pools covered the spike proteins of SARS-CoV-2 and of the common cold coronaviruses HCoV-NL63, HCoV-OC43 and HCoV-229E. The QIAamp micro DNA kit was used to extract genomic DNA from the cultured CD4+ T cells.

The source material was CD4+ T cells from PBMCs cultured with HCoV-229E spike peptides, sampled before COVID-19 vaccination. The sample's cell subset or site label is to be understood as: HCoV-229E spike overlapping peptide pool stimulation. Here the chain combines TRBV7-3 and TRBJ2-3, with a weak D call of TRBD2 (5 bases match). The sequence derives from a human donor who received a COVID-19 vaccine. The CDR3 region reads CASSPRGRDTQYF. The nucleotide sequence reads as follows: TGTGCCAGCAGCCCCCGAGGGAGAGATACGCAGTATTTT.